The source of this TCR beta chain is a study of control samples from healthy donors and cancer patients. Trimming removed 2 bases from V and 1 base from J, with 11 bases in between. This CDR3 contains 15 residues. Germline V gene lookup returns CDR1 SGHTA and CDR2 FQGNSA. The data were produced by immunoSEQ multiplex PCR, yet TCRdb's version contains in-frame clones alone and is incomplete. The sample holds 150,000 to 200,000 clones, around 94% seen once. This receptor was identified in a man aged 60 to 75 with colorectal cancer. Sequencing input: PBMCs. The chain joins TRBV7-2 to TRBJ1-1, with a weak D call TRBD1 (5 bases). This CDR3 is CASSLRSGTNTEAFF. CDR3 DNA: TGTGCCAGCAGCTTAAGAAGCGGGACGAACACTGAAGCTTTCTTT.